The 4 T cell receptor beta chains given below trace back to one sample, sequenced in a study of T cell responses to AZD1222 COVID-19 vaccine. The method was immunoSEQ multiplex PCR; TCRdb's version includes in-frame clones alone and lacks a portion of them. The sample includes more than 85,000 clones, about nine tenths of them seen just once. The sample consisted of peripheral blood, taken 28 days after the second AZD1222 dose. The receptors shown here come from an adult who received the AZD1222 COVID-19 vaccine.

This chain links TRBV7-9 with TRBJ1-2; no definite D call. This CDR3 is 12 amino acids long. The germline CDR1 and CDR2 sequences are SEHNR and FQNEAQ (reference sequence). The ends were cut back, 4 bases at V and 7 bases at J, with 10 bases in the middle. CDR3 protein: CASSSARRGYTF. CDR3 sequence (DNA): TGTGCCAGCAGCTCCGCAAGACGTGGCTACACCTTC.

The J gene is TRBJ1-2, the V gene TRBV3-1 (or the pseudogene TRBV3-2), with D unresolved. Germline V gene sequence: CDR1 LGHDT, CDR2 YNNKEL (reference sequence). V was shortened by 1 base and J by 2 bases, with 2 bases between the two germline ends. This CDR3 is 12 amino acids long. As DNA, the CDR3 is TGTGCCAGCAGCCAAGTGAACTATGGCTACACCTTC. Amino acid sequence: CASSQVNYGYTF.

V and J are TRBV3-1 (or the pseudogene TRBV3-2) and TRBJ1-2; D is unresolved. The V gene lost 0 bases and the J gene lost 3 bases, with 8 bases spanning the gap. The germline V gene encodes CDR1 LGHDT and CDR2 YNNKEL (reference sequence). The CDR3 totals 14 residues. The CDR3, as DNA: TGTGCCAGCAGCCAAGACGACGACTACTATGGCTACACCTTC. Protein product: CASSQDDDYYGYTF.

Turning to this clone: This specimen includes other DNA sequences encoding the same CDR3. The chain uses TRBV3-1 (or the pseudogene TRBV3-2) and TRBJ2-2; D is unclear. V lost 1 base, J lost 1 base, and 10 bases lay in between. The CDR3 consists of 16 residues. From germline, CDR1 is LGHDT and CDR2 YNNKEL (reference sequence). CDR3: CASSQGQELNTGELFF. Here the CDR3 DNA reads TGTGCCAGCAGCCAAGGGCAGGAGCTGAACACCGGGGAGCTGTTTTTT.